This T cell receptor (beta chain) is drawn from a study of T cell responses to AZD1222 COVID-19 vaccine. CDR3 length: 15 residues. The V gene's germline CDR1 is LNHDA and CDR2 SQIVND (reference sequence). The V end was cut by 5 bases, the J end by 0 bases, with 14 bases between. TCRdb's table, derived via immunoSEQ multiplex PCR, lists solely in-frame clones and lacks some. The top ten hold approximately 10% of the sample, which has 95,000 to 150,000 clones, about 90% seen once. Findings and limits, study-wide: Baseline seropositivity occurred in only six AZD1222 recipients. Spike-specific TCR breadth and depth went up after people got two AZD1222 doses. Nearly half of spike-specific TCRs reportedly target variant regions that are unmutated in the B.1.351 and B.1.1.7 variants. Most donors were white British and more were female, and clonal diversity was possibly underestimated.

Details on this clone: The antigen remains undetermined.

The material sequenced was peripheral blood, taken on day 0 of AZD1222 vaccination. This TCR derives from an adult in good health. The chain carries TRBV19 and TRBJ2-7; maybe TRBD1 (6 bases). The CDR3, as DNA: TGTGCCAGTAGTCCTACAGACAGGTTCTCCTACGAGCAGTACTTC. Amino acid sequence: CASSPTDRFSYEQYF.